This T cell receptor (beta chain) comes out of a study of blood T cells in healthy people across ages. V was clipped by 1 base and J by 0 bases, with 20 bases between them. The CDR3 consists of 19 residues. Germline V gives CDR1 SGHKS, CDR2 YYEKEE (reference sequence). Through a sample-barcoded 5' primer and a J-beta primer mix, a second PCR was run for roughly 7 to 12 cycles. TCRdb passed the 5' RACE reads through MiXCR, listing each CDR3 protein once. The sample holds 700,000 to 950,000 distinct CDR3 sequences, 55% to 75% seen once. The sequence derives from a man aged 30 to 45 in good health. Specimen: blood. The chain recombines TRBV5-5 with TRBJ2-1; TRBD2 is a possible D gene (6 bases). CDR3 coding DNA: TGTGCCAGCAGCTTGAGATTGATTAGGCGGGGAGGCTCCTACAATGAGCAGTTCTTC. Protein product: CASSLRLIRRGGSYNEQFF.